Below, one T cell receptor (beta chain) is given with its context. This clone's antigen is unknown. Base qualities are not recorded, but no much larger clone differs from it by a single base. These data originate in a study of response to subunit inactivated influenza vaccine (dated by TCRdb to about 2018). For the wider study: The study used deep quantitative T cell receptor repertoire profiling to track responses to a trivalent subunit inactivated influenza vaccine. What the research found in general, with its limitations: It was suggested by the authors that each seasonal influenza vaccination may recruit only a limited number of new T cells.

The protocol used for the library was RT-PCR. The sequencing machine was an Illumina HiSeq 2500. The raw public reads went through TCRdb reprocessing: fastp at Q25, MiXCR clone calling, in-frame beta chains kept. Merged by CDR3 protein, the rows form single entries marked with the most common genes and DNA. The sample table records hundreds of thousands of distinct CDR3 sequences; roughly 11% of these occur just once. The ten largest clones take up roughly 12% of the sample. Counted from cysteine to phenylalanine, this CDR3 has 12 amino acids. CDR3 DNA is the only sequence kept; it has 36 bases, read in frame from the first base. The germline V gene yields SQVTM for CDR1 and ANQGSEA for CDR2. V and J lose 7 bases and 0 bases, and a span of 9 bases separates them. The time point label here, explained by the study, means: 45 to 50 days after influenza vaccine administration.

The clonotype comes from a man aged 50-59 years who received an inactivated influenza vaccine. Donor details come from another sample of the same person, matched by shared clones. This material consisted of PBMCs from blood, taken about 6 weeks after vaccination. This receptor chain uses TRBV29-1 and TRBJ1-1, and the D gene may be TRBD1, 5 bases matching. Read as DNA, the sequence is TGCAGCGCCCAGGGAATGAACACTGAAGCTTTCTTT. Its protein is CSAQGMNTEAFF. Where the CDR3 stops, the reference TRBV29-1 and TRBJ1-1 genes take over; the full variable domain is SAVISQKPSRDICQRGTSLTIQCQVDSQVTMMFWYRQQPGQSLTLIATANQGSEATYESGFVIDKFPISRPNLTFSTLTVSNMSPEDSSIYLCSAQGMNTEAFFGQGTRLTVV.